This T cell receptor (beta chain) was identified in a study of immune cell composition in non-small cell lung cancer. Study in general: Histologic subtype was mainly adenocarcinoma or squamous cell carcinoma. Study-wide points: Tumour-reactive clones were not shown to match dominant in vivo tumour clones.

Clones were sequenced by immunoSEQ multiplex PCR, and TCRdb holds only the in-frame ones, with some missing. Here the sample spans approximately 15,000 clones, roughly 80% being singletons. The germline gives CDR1 MNHEY, CDR2 SVGAGI. There are 11 residues in the CDR3. The germline V and J ends were trimmed by 5 bases and 5 bases, with 6 bases remaining between them. In regard to this clone: Its antigen remains unknown.

The sequence was obtained from a human donor with non-small cell lung cancer. The V gene is TRBV6-5, the J gene TRBJ1-2; no firm D call. The sample was lung tumor tissue. CDR3 nucleotide sequence: TGTGCCAGCAGTAACCAATATGGCTACACCTTC. The encoded protein is CASSNQYGYTF.